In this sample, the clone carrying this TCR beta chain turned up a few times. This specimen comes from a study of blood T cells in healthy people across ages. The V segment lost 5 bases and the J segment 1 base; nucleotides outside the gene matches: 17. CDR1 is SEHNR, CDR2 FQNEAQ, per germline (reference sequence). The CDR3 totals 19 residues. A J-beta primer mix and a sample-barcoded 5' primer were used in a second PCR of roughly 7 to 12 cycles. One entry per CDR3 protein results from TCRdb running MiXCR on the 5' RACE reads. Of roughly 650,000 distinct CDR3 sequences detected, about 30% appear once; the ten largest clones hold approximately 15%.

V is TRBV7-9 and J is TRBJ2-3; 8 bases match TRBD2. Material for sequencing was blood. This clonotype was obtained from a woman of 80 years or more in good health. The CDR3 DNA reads TGTGCCAGCAGCCCGCGTGAGAAGCGGGGGCTCTGGGGCACAGATACGCAGTATTTT. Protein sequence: CASSPREKRGLWGTDTQYF.